This T cell receptor beta chain was sequenced in a study of T cell responses to AZD1222 COVID-19 vaccine. Broader study findings: Only 5 or 6 people who got AZD1222 tested seropositive at baseline. Donors skewed white British and female; clonal diversity was possibly underestimated. Reportedly, nearly half of unique spike TCRs recognized epitopes outside B.1.351/B.1.1.7 mutations.

For this clone: The antigen is unknown.

This CDR3 contains 14 residues. After removal of 6 bases from V and 8 bases from J, the junction contained 9 bases not matched to a gene. Germline V gene sequence: CDR1 KGHSH, CDR2 LQKENI. Some clones are missing from TCRdb's copy, which holds only in-frame ones; the method was immunoSEQ multiplex PCR. The data hold roughly 120,000 clones, with 89% observed a single time. This specimen consisted of peripheral blood, obtained on day 0 of AZD1222 vaccination. The V call is TRBV18, the J call TRBJ1-5; 8 bases match TRBD1. This clonotype was obtained from an adult in good health. The DNA for the CDR3 is TGTGCCAGCTCGCAAACAGGGGGACTTAAGCCCCAGCATTTT. Protein product: CASSQTGGLKPQHF.